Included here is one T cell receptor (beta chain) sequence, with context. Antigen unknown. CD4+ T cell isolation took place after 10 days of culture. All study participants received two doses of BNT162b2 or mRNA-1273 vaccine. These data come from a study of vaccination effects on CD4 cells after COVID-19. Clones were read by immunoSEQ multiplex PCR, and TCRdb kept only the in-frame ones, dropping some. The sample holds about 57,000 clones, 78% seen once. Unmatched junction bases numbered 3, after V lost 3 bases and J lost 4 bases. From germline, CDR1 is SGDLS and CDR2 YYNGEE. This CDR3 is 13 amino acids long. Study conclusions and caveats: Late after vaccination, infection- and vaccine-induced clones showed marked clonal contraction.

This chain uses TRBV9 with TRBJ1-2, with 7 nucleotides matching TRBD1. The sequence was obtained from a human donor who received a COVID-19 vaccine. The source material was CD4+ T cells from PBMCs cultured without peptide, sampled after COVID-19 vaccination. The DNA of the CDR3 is TGTGCCAGCAGCGCGGGACAGTTCTATGGCTACACCTTC. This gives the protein CASSAGQFYGYTF.